One sample yielded the 26 T cell receptor beta chains listed below, sequenced in a study of cytomegalovirus exposure and HLA in healthy donors (TCRdb year 2017). Library creation used the immunoSEQ multiplex PCR assay. This immuneACCESS table, as held by TCRdb, lists in-frame sequences with V and J called but not all clones. Of the missing ones, under half trace to an unresolved V gene in checked studies; the others have no known cause. The table for this sample lists approximately 60,000 clones; over 90% of them were counted only once. Of the sample, 7% falls within the top ten clones. The sequenced material came from PBMCs. The receptors were sampled from a woman under 30 in good health and CMV-seropositive.

The chain is built from TRBV5-1 and TRBJ2-5; D gene unclear. The length of the CDR3 is 14 residues. Per the germline V gene, CDR1 is SGHRS and CDR2 is YFSETQ. Trimming took 0 bases from V and 5 from J, leaving 11 bases between them. CDR3 sequence reads: CASSLVPGYETQYF. CDR3 bases: TGCGCCAGCAGCTTGGTTCCCGGTTATGAGACCCAGTACTTC.

This chain uses TRBV14 with TRBJ1-6, with D tentatively TRBD1 (5 bases). The germline V gene has CDR1 SGHDN and CDR2 FVKESK. V was clipped by 6 bases and J by 8 bases, with 14 bases between them. This CDR3 spans 14 amino acids. DNA of the CDR3: TGTGCCAGCAGTCCGAGGGGAGGGGATTCACCCCTCCACTTT. Translated: CASSPRGGDSPLHF.

CDR3 residues: CASSQDSVGGNSPLHF. CDR3 nucleotide sequence: TGCGCCAGCAGCCAAGATTCGGTGGGGGGGAATTCACCCCTCCACTTT. The V call is TRBV4-3, the J call TRBJ1-6; a weak D match, TRBD1 (5 bases). Deletions cut 0 bases from V and 7 bases from J, with 13 bases between. CDR1 LGHNA and CDR2 YSLEER come from the germline V gene. The CDR3 loop spans 16 amino acids.

This clone showed up just once. This sequence joins TRBV2 and TRBJ1-4, with D unclear. The CDR3 sequence is 14 residues long. Germline assignment: CDR1 SNHLY and CDR2 FYNNEI. Between the trimmed V and J ends, which lost 2 bases and 5 bases, there was a span of 9 bases. CDR3 residues: CASSETVRNEKLFF. CDR3 nucleotides: TGTGCCAGCAGTGAAACAGTTAGGAATGAAAAACTGTTTTTT.

J is TRBJ1-3 and V is TRBV2; the match to TRBD1 covers 7 bases. Germline CDR1 and CDR2: SNHLY and FYNNEI. There are 15 residues in the CDR3. V dropped 7 bases and J dropped 6; count of bases not matched to a gene: 12. CDR3 sequence: CASKAGQSIVNTIYF. CDR3 nucleotides: TGTGCCAGCAAGGCGGGACAGTCTATTGTAAACACCATATATTTT.

This chain uses TRBV30 with TRBJ2-2; D remains unclear. V dropped 2 bases and J dropped 5 bases, with 12 bases sitting between them. Germline CDR1 GTSNPN, CDR2 SVGIG (reference sequence). CDR3 length: 14 residues. CDR3 bases: TGTGCCTGGAGTTTGGAGTCGCGGACCGGGGAGCTGTTTTTT. As protein: CAWSLESRTGELFF.

The genes are TRBV4-1 and TRBJ1-5; D perhaps matches TRBD1 (6 bases). This CDR3 is built from 14 residues. The germline V gene encodes CDR1 MGHRA and CDR2 YSYEKL. V lost 3 bases and J 4 bases, leaving 10 bases between the germline ends. The CDR3 region is CASSHQGRNQPQHF. For the CDR3, the DNA is TGCGCCAGCAGCCACCAGGGGCGAAATCAGCCCCAGCATTTT.

The chain employs TRBV10-3 and TRBJ1-1; 8 bases are shared with TRBD1. The CDR3 length is 14 residues. Germline V gene lookup returns CDR1 ENHRY and CDR2 SYGVKD. V shed 7 bases, J shed 2 bases, and the junction held 6 bases outside the gene matches. The CDR3 region is CAIMGGTGNTEAFF. CDR3 in DNA: TGTGCCATCATGGGGGGGACAGGTAACACTGAAGCTTTCTTT.

The chain is built from TRBV19 and TRBJ2-2, with TRBD2 as a possible D gene (6 bases). The V and J ends lost 5 bases and 5 bases respectively, with 12 bases between them. The CDR3 has 14 amino acids. Germline V lookup: CDR1 LNHDA, CDR2 SQIVND (reference sequence). The CDR3 is CASSSYGGTGELFF. The CDR3 DNA reads TGTGCCAGTAGTTCGTACGGGGGTACCGGGGAGCTGTTTTTT.

This clone was seen a single time. The DNA for the CDR3 is TGTGCCAGCAGCTCGTGGGACAGGGTAGAGGAGACCCAGTACTTC. This sequence encodes CASSSWDRVEETQYF. The chain joins TRBV11-2 to TRBJ2-5; 9 nucleotides align to TRBD1. CDR3 length equals 15 residues. J lost 5 bases, V lost 4 bases, and 8 bases had no gene match. Germline CDR1 SGHAT, CDR2 FQNNGV.

This clone was recorded once. V is TRBV7-6 and J is TRBJ2-7; tentative D call: TRBD1 (6 bases). Trimming removed 8 bases from V and 3 bases from J, with 14 bases in between. CDR3 length: 13 residues. Germline CDR1 reads SGHVS; CDR2 reads FNYEAQ. The CDR3 sequence: CASSAGAGYEQYF. The CDR3 bases are TGTGCCAGCTCGGCAGGGGCTGGCTACGAGCAGTACTTC.

The chain employs TRBV19 and TRBJ2-5; tentative D call: TRBD2 (6 bases). The CDR3 is made up of 17 amino acids. The germline CDR1 and CDR2 sequences are LNHDA and SQIVND (reference sequence). V was trimmed by 6 bases and J by 0 bases, leaving 20 bases between them. In DNA form, the CDR3 reads TGTGCCAGTAGCAACAGAGGGCGGGGTCGGTACCAAGAGACCCAGTACTTC. Amino acids: CASSNRGRGRYQETQYF.

This chain uses TRBV5-6 with TRBJ2-5; 8 positions agree with TRBD1. Per the germline V gene, CDR1 is SGHDT and CDR2 is YYEEEE. Unmatched junction bases numbered 10, after V lost 4 bases and J lost 5 bases. This CDR3 comprises 15 residues. The CDR3 protein is CASSKTTGARETQYF. The CDR3 DNA is TGTGCCAGCAGCAAAACGACAGGGGCGCGGGAGACCCAGTACTTC.

DNA of the CDR3: TGTGCCTGGAGTGTACGTCTGGCGGTGTACACTGAAGCTTTCTTT. It specifies CAWSVRLAVYTEAFF. V and J are TRBV30 and TRBJ1-1, with no clear D. Germline CDR1 GTSNPN, CDR2 SVGIG (reference sequence). The CDR3 runs 15 residues. Trimming cost V 0 bases and J 3 bases, with 14 bases left between them.

The chain carries TRBV10-3 and TRBJ2-3; D remains ambiguous. CDR3 length: 12 residues. Deletions cut 7 bases from V and 1 base from J, with 6 bases between. The V gene's germline CDR1 is ENHRY and CDR2 SYGVKD. The CDR3, as DNA: TGTGCCATCAAAACGGGCACAGATACGCAGTATTTT. Protein: CAIKTGTDTQYF.

The gene calls are TRBV7-9 and TRBJ2-4; no reliable D call. The CDR3 is 16 amino acids. CDR1 is SEHNR, CDR2 FQNEAQ, per germline (reference sequence). Trimming took off 1 base at V and 0 bases at J, with 10 bases between the two ends. CDR3 amino acids: CASSLGVSLAKNIQYF. CDR3 coding DNA: TGTGCCAGCAGCTTAGGAGTGAGTCTAGCCAAAAACATTCAGTACTTC.

The rearrangement joins TRBV18 to TRBJ2-2; the match to TRBD2 covers 12 bases. Trimming cost V 2 bases and J 5 bases; bases outside gene matches: 0. The CDR3 spans 15 residues. From germline, CDR1 is KGHSH and CDR2 LQKENI. CDR3 region: CASSPGLAGTGELFF. The CDR3, as DNA: TGTGCCAGCTCACCAGGACTAGCGGGAACCGGGGAGCTGTTTTTT.

The rearrangement uses TRBV5-8 and TRBJ2-6, with D possibly being TRBD2 (6 bases). V dropped 7 bases and J dropped 0 bases, with 11 bases sitting between them. There are 15 residues in the CDR3. Germline-derived CDR1 and CDR2 are SGHTS and YDEGEE. The CDR3 reads CASPPRGSGANVLTF. CDR3 nucleotides: TGTGCCAGCCCCCCGCGGGGCTCTGGGGCCAACGTCCTGACTTTC.

The V gene is TRBV5-1, the J gene TRBJ2-3; possible D gene TRBD2, 6 bases. Trimming pared 0 bases from V and 4 bases from J, leaving 24 bases between. Germline V CDR1 and CDR2: SGHRS, YFSETQ. The CDR3 has 19 residues. CDR3 loop: CASSLAFTGAPTHSDTQYF. Written as DNA, the CDR3 is TGCGCCAGCAGCTTGGCCTTCACGGGAGCCCCGACCCACTCAGATACGCAGTATTTT.

The rearrangement joins TRBV7-9 to TRBJ2-1; 8 nucleotides align to TRBD1. Per the germline V gene, CDR1 is SEHNR and CDR2 is FQNEAQ (reference sequence). The CDR3 has 15 amino acids. J gave up 1 base and V 5 bases, and 4 bases lay outside the gene matches. In DNA form, the CDR3 reads TGTGCCAGCAGCCTAGGACAGGGATCCTACAATGAGCAGTTCTTC. Protein: CASSLGQGSYNEQFF.

V gene TRBV19 combines with J gene TRBJ1-6; TRBD1 is a possible D gene (6 bases). The CDR3 has 13 residues. The ends were cut back, 7 bases at V and 10 bases at J, with 14 bases in the middle. The germline gives CDR1 LNHDA, CDR2 SQIVND (reference sequence). Here the CDR3 DNA reads TGTGCCAGTAAACAGGGTGGTGGGTCACCCCTCCACTTT. This translates into CASKQGGGSPLHF.

This clone was observed a single time. The gene calls are TRBV5-5 and TRBJ2-5; D possibly corresponds to TRBD2 (5 bases). Per germline, CDR1 SGHKS and CDR2 YYEKEE (reference sequence). This CDR3 comprises 15 residues. V gave up 0 bases and J gave up 5 bases, with 14 bases separating them. The CDR3 nucleotides are TGTGCCAGCAGCTTGGTTGTGGGATTAGCGGAGACCCAGTACTTC. This translates into CASSLVVGLAETQYF.

The rearrangement uses TRBV30 and TRBJ1-1; D is perhaps TRBD1 (6 bases). V was pared by 1 base and J by 3 bases, with 9 bases between. The CDR3 spans 13 residues. CDR1 and CDR2 (germline): GTSNPN, SVGIG (reference sequence). The CDR3 region has the DNA TGTGCCTGGAGTGAGGGGGTTTACACTGAAGCTTTCTTT. This codes for CAWSEGVYTEAFF.

This chain links TRBV10-3 with TRBJ2-3, with 9 bases aligning to TRBD1. This CDR3 spans 18 amino acids. With 9 bases clipped from V and 1 base from J, the junction kept 17 bases outside the gene matches. CDR1 and CDR2 (germline): ENHRY, SYGVKD. This CDR3 reads CAIQQGAWGGVRTDTQYF. CDR3 in DNA: TGTGCCATACAACAGGGGGCGTGGGGTGGGGTCCGCACAGATACGCAGTATTTT.

This CDR3 reads CASSLSGTYEQYF. The CDR3 DNA sequence: TGTGCCAGCAGCCTTAGCGGGACCTACGAGCAGTACTTC. The chain carries TRBV7-2 and TRBJ2-7; 8 bases line up with TRBD2. The CDR3 spans 13 residues. The germline V gene has CDR1 SGHTA and CDR2 FQGNSA. Trimming removed 5 bases from V and 2 bases from J; junction bases left unmatched: 2.

J is TRBJ2-3 and V is TRBV11-2; D perhaps matches TRBD1 (6 bases). Trimming took off 1 base at V and 3 bases at J, with 20 bases between the two ends. Germline V CDR1 and CDR2: SGHAT, FQNNGV. The CDR3 covers 18 residues. In DNA, the CDR3 is TGTGCCAGCAGCTTAGGGGGGCTTGGGACGTTCGCGACAGATACGCAGTATTTT. Translation: CASSLGGLGTFATDTQYF. The whole variable domain, filled in from reference TRBV11-2 and TRBJ2-3, reads EAGVAQSPRYKIIEKRQSVAFWCNPISGHATLYWYQQILGQGPKLLIQFQNNGVVDDSQLPKDRFSAERLKGVDSTLKIQPAKLEDSAVYLCASSLGGLGTFATDTQYFGPGTRLTVL.